This T cell receptor beta chain appears in the sequencing data of a study of cytomegalovirus exposure and HLA in healthy donors. Study overall: There were approximately 400 genotyped donors. Of these, roughly 82% fell in the genetic ancestry cluster associated with self-reported Caucasian donors.

Primers for the PCR totalled 60 Vbeta and 13 Jbeta. Measured with immunoSEQ multiplex PCR; TCRdb has only the in-frame clones, and not every one. In the table there are around 300,000 clones, under 80% of which are singletons. This clone was seen more than once but under ten times. Its target is not known. The CDR3 consists of 14 residues. V lost 3 bases and J lost 0, with 9 bases in between. From germline, CDR1 is MNHEY and CDR2 SMNVEV (reference sequence). Study-wide results and limits: The study reported that TCR beta sequences accurately predicted HLA-A and HLA-B alleles in most subjects. CMV serostatus stood as the only immune exposure information on hand.

The clonotype originates from a female donor in good health and CMV-seronegative. The sequenced material came from PBMCs. The chain couples TRBV27 to TRBJ2-7, with a weak D call TRBD2 (5 bases). The CDR3: CASSFTEDSYEQYF. The DNA for the CDR3 is TGTGCCAGCAGTTTCACGGAGGACTCCTACGAGCAGTACTTC.